The present T cell receptor (beta chain) was sequenced within a study of blood T cell repertoires in COVID-19. About the research overall: Acute and convalescent COVID-19 samples came from the United States, Italy and Spain. Sample material is recorded as cDNA or gDNA derived from T cells, B-cell-depleted T cells, or PBMCs.

Study processing details: It was from reference gene primer amplification that nucleated cell counts were estimated. Libraries were prepared by immunoSEQ multiplex PCR; TCRdb keeps only in-frame clonotypes and omits some of them. V, J and clone size reflect that table, while D and trimming were determined from the DNA. The sample has tens of thousands of clones; about 90% are singletons. In germline, CDR1 is SEHNR, CDR2 FQNEAQ (reference sequence). Trimming cost V 6 bases and J 6 bases; bases outside gene matches: 8. The CDR3 sequence is 15 residues long. The sample comprised peripheral blood. The sequence derives from a woman aged 40-49 years with acute or convalescent COVID-19. This rearrangement joins TRBV7-9 to TRBJ2-3; TRBD2 aligns across 11 bases. As DNA, the CDR3 is TGTGCCAGCAGACCGCTAGCGGGGGGAGGTGATACGCAGTATTTT. It encodes CASRPLAGGGDTQYF.